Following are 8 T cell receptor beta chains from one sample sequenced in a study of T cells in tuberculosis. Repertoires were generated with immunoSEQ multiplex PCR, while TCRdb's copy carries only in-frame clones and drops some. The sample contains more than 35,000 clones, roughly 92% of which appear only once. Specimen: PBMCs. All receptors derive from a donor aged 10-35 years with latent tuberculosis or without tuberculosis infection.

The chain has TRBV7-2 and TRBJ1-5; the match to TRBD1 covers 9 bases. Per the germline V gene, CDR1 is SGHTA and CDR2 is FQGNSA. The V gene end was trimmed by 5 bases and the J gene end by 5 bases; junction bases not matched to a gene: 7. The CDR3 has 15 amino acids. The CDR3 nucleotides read TGTGCCAGCAGCCCGGACAGGGGAAACGATCAGCCCCAGCATTTT. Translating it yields CASSPDRGNDQPQHF.

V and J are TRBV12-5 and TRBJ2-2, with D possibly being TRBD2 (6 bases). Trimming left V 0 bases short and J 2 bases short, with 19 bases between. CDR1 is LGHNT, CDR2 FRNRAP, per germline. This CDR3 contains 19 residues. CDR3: CASGLVQRGGLLNTGELFF. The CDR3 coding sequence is TGTGCTAGTGGTTTGGTACAAAGAGGCGGACTACTAAACACCGGGGAGCTGTTTTTT.

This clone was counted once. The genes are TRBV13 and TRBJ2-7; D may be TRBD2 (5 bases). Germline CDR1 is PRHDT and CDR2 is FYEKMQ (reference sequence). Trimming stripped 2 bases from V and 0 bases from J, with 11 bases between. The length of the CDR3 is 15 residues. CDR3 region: CASSLRAGLSYEQYF. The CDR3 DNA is TGTGCCAGCAGCTTACGGGCTGGACTCTCCTACGAGCAGTACTTC.

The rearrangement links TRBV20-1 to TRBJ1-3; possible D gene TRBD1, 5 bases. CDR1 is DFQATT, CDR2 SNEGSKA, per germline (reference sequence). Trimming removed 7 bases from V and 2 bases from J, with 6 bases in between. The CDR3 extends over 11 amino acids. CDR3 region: CSGRAGNTIYF. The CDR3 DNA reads TGCAGTGGCAGGGCTGGAAACACCATATATTTT.

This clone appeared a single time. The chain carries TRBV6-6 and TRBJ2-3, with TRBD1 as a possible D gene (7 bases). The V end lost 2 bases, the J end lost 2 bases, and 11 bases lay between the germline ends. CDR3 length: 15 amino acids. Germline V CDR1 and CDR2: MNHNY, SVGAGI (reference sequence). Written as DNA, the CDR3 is TGTGCCAGCAGTTACGGAGGGACAGCCACAGATACGCAGTATTTT. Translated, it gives CASSYGGTATDTQYF.

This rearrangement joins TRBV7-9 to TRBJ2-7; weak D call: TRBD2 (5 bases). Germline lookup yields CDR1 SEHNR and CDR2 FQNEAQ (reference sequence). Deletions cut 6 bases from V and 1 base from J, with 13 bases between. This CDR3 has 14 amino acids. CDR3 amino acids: CASRGAVTSYEQYF. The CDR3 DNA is TGTGCCAGCAGGGGAGCAGTTACATCCTACGAGCAGTACTTC.

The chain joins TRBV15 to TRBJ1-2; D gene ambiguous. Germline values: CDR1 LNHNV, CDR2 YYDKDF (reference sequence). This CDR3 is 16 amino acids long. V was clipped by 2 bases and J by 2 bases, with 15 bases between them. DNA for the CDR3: TGTGCCACCAGCAGAAAGAGGGCCAGCTCCAACTATGGCTACACCTTC. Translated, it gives CATSRKRASSNYGYTF.

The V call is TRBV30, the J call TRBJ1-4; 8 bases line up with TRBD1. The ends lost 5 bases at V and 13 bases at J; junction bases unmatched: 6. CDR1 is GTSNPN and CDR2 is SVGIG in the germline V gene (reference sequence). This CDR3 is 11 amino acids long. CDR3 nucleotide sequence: TGTGCCTGGGGACAGGGTAGGGGACTGTTTTTT. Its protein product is CAWGQGRGLFF.